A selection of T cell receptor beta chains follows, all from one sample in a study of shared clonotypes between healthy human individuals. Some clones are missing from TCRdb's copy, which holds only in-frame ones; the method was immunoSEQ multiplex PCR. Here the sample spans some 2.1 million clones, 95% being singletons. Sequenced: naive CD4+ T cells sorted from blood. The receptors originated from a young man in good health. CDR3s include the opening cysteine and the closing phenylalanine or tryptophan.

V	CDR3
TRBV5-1	CASSFGRSSYNEQFF
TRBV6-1	CASSEQGQQETQYF
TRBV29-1	CSVADPGNTIYF
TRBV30	CAWSFGLAGGETQYF
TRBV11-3	CASSRDHTDTQYF
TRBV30	CAWSGQSFNSPLHF
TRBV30	CAWSVFQEWGYTF
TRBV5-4	CASSLGNAQYF
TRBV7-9	CASSLGQGDTGELFF
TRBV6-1	CASSYGAKNTEAFF